This T cell receptor (beta chain) was sequenced for a study of PD-1 blockade in mismatch repair-deficient tumors. The V end was cut by 4 bases, the J end by 0 bases, with 11 bases between. The CDR3 is 15 amino acids. Germline CDR1 SNHLY, CDR2 FYNNEI. The protocol was immunoSEQ multiplex PCR, while the TCRdb copy is restricted to in-frame clones and leaves out a portion. The sample lists 75,000 to 80,000 clones; approximately 80% were seen once. Three pembrolizumab responders had their TCRs sequenced. This receptor was identified in an adult with mismatch repair-deficient cancer. The chain recombines TRBV2 with TRBJ2-3, with D perhaps TRBD1 (5 bases). The sample in question was peripheral blood, obtained 44 weeks after starting pembrolizumab. In DNA, the CDR3 is TGTGCCAGCAGTGGGGGCAGAATAAGCACAGATACGCAGTATTTT. Protein product: CASSGGRISTDTQYF.